This T cell receptor (beta chain) appears in the sequencing data of a study of cytomegalovirus exposure and HLA in healthy donors. With regard to this clone: Its antigen is undetermined.

Trimming shortened V by 0 bases and J by 0 bases, and 8 bases separated the two germline ends. The CDR3 is made up of 15 amino acids. In germline, CDR1 is KGHSH, CDR2 LQKENI. The PCR had 60 Vbeta and 13 Jbeta primers. Assay used: immunoSEQ multiplex PCR; TCRdb lists only in-frame clones, some missing. The repertoire includes 65,000 to 85,000 clones, roughly 84% of them detected once, and roughly 2.6% sits in the top ten. Study conclusions and caveats: Confirmation in vitro established that three CMV-associated chains were specific for CMV antigens.

The source is a woman aged 45-65 years in good health and CMV-seronegative. The rearrangement uses TRBV18 and TRBJ1-1; D uncertain. Input material: PBMCs. The CDR3 coding sequence is TGTGCCAGCTCACCACCGCACAGAATGAACACTGAAGCTTTCTTT. It codes for CASSPPHRMNTEAFF.